A selection of T cell receptor beta chains follows, all from one sample in a study of blood T cells in healthy people across ages. TCRdb recomputed calls from the 5' RACE reads with MiXCR, one row per CDR3 protein. The repertoire holds 780,000 or so distinct CDR3 sequences, with approximately 53% as singletons. The sequenced material came from blood. Source of these receptors: a man aged 35-49 years in good health. CDR3s include the opening cysteine and the closing phenylalanine or tryptophan. Fields, in order: D gene, CDR3 length, V gene, clone size, J gene, CDR3 protein, CDR3 DNA. D genes are given only for firm matches. The size of a clone is reported for some rows only, either as once, few or many, or as a class for expanded clones.

TRBD1,15,TRBV18,NA,TRBJ1-6,CASSPRTGGISPLHF,TGTGCCAGCTCACCAAGGACAGGGGGCATTTCACCCCTCCACTTT
TRBD2,15,TRBV20-1,few,TRBJ2-7,CSANAREFRADEQYF,TGCAGTGCCAACGCGCGGGAGTTTAGGGCTGACGAGCAGTACTTC
TRBD2,16,TRBV7-3,NA,TRBJ2-1,CASSLSGTSGHNEQFF,TGTGCCAGCAGCTTAAGTGGGACTAGCGGACACAATGAGCAGTTCTTC
TRBD1,15,TRBV6-1,NA,TRBJ2-5,CASSPDRGHQETQYF,TGTGCCAGCAGCCCGGACAGGGGGCATCAAGAGACCCAGTACTTC
NA,14,TRBV28,NA,TRBJ1-2,CASTPWGTSYGYTF,TGTGCCAGCACCCCCTGGGGGACATCCTATGGCTACACCTTC
NA,13,TRBV29-1,NA,TRBJ2-7,CSVARQLAYEQYF,TGCAGCGTTGCCCGACAGTTAGCCTACGAGCAGTACTTC
NA,15,TRBV7-9,NA,TRBJ2-5,CASSLAYGEQETQYF,TGTGCCAGCAGCTTAGCATACGGGGAACAAGAGACCCAGTACTTC
NA,12,TRBV14,NA,TRBJ1-2,CASSDLDYGYTF,TGTGCCAGCAGCGATTTAGACTATGGCTACACCTTC
TRBD1,14,TRBV7-2,NA,TRBJ2-7,CASSPGNRGYEQYF,TGTGCCAGCAGCCCCGGGAACAGGGGCTACGAGCAGTACTTC
NA,14,TRBV7-9,NA,TRBJ2-1,CASSDGTAGYEQFF,TGTGCCAGCAGCGATGGGACGGCGGGATATGAGCAGTTCTTC
TRBD1,15,TRBV7-2,NA,TRBJ2-1,CASSSQGAPYNEQFF,TGTGCCAGCAGCTCACAGGGGGCCCCCTACAATGAGCAGTTCTTC
NA,14,TRBV6-5,NA,TRBJ1-4,CASSYGPDNEKLFF,TGTGCCAGCAGTTACGGGCCAGATAATGAAAAACTGTTTTTT
TRBD1,15,TRBV5-1,NA,TRBJ2-5,CASSLIGTGQETQYF,TGCGCCAGCAGCTTGATAGGGACAGGTCAAGAGACCCAGTACTTC
NA,14,TRBV9,NA,TRBJ2-7,CASSVTVDLHEQYF,TGTGCCAGCAGCGTAACGGTCGACCTCCACGAGCAGTACTTC
NA,13,TRBV29-1,NA,TRBJ2-6,CSVEGDAANVLTF,TGCAGCGTTGAAGGGGACGCCGCCAACGTCCTGACTTTC
TRBD2,17,TRBV7-9,NA,TRBJ2-7,CASSPRGLAGGLYEQYF,TGTGCCAGCAGCCCTCGAGGACTAGCAGGCGGACTCTACGAGCAGTACTTC
NA,12,TRBV20-1,NA,TRBJ2-7,CSARSRSYEQYF,TGCAGTGCTAGGTCTAGATCCTACGAGCAGTACTTC
TRBD2,17,TRBV7-2,few,TRBJ2-3,CASSLAPGGGAADTQYF,TGTGCCAGCAGCTTAGCGCCGGGCGGGGGGGCAGCAGATACGCAGTATTTT
TRBD1,16,TRBV4-1,few,TRBJ2-7,CASSPLSGQGVYEQYF,TGCGCCAGCAGCCCCTTGTCCGGGCAGGGGGTCTACGAGCAGTACTTC
NA,13,TRBV29-1,few,TRBJ2-3,CSAKGQFVDTQYF,TGCAGCGCAAAAGGACAGTTCGTAGATACGCAGTATTTT
TRBD1,13,TRBV7-9,NA,TRBJ1-2,CASTRGTDYGYTF,TGTGCCAGCACCAGAGGGACAGACTATGGCTACACCTTC
NA,15,TRBV12-3/TRBV12-4,NA,TRBJ1-2,CATSLSEHLLGGYTF,TGTGCCACCAGCCTTAGCGAACATTTGCTTGGTGGCTACACCTTC
NA,15,TRBV20-1,NA,TRBJ2-3,CSASRAERVPDTQYF,TGCAGTGCTAGCAGGGCTGAGAGGGTTCCAGATACGCAGTATTTT
NA,13,TRBV18,NA,TRBJ2-7,CASSRMGDYEQYF,TGTGCCAGCTCACGAATGGGTGACTACGAGCAGTACTTC
NA,13,TRBV28,NA,TRBJ1-5,CASSFSRNQPQHF,TGTGCCAGCAGTTTTAGCAGAAATCAGCCCCAGCATTTT
NA,14,TRBV29-1,few,TRBJ2-7,CSVDSPGERYEQYF,TGCAGCGTTGATTCACCTGGAGAGAGGTACGAGCAGTACTTC
NA,10,TRBV29-1,NA,TRBJ2-7,CSVENAVLYF,TGCAGCGTTGAGAATGCGGTCTTGTACTTC
TRBD2,15,TRBV20-1,few,TRBJ2-7,CSASELAGDPREQYF,TGCAGTGCTAGTGAACTAGCGGGGGACCCTAGGGAGCAGTACTTC
NA,15,TRBV27,few,TRBJ2-6,CASTLGVSGANVLTF,TGTGCCAGCACCCTAGGGGTTTCTGGGGCCAACGTCCTGACTTTC
NA,15,TRBV6-2/TRBV6-3,NA,TRBJ2-1,CASSYSDSSYNEQFF,TGTGCCAGCAGTTACTCAGACAGTTCCTACAATGAGCAGTTCTTC
NA,15,TRBV10-3,NA,TRBJ2-4,CAISDGALAKNIQYF,TGTGCCATCAGTGACGGGGCTTTAGCCAAAAACATTCAGTACTTC
NA,10,TRBV20-1,few,TRBJ2-5,CSASGETQYF,TGCAGTGCTAGTGGAGAGACCCAGTACTTC
NA,15,TRBV7-9,NA,TRBJ2-6,CASRSTGTGANVLTF,TGTGCCAGCAGATCTACAGGGACAGGGGCCAACGTCCTGACTTTC
NA,14,TRBV6-5,NA,TRBJ2-7,CASRAESSYNEQYF,TGTGCCAGCAGAGCCGAGAGCTCCTACAATGAGCAGTACTTC
NA,19,TRBV4-3,few,TRBJ2-6,CASSQVVFFGASGANVLTF,TGCGCCAGCAGCCAAGTTGTGTTTTTCGGGGCCTCTGGGGCCAACGTCCTGACTTTC
NA,15,TRBV5-1,NA,TRBJ1-2,CASSLAEGGTYGYTF,TGCGCCAGCAGCTTGGCGGAGGGGGGGACCTATGGCTACACCTTC
NA,14,TRBV9,NA,TRBJ1-1,CASSVLQENTEAFF,TGTGCCAGCAGCGTCTTACAGGAGAACACTGAAGCTTTCTTT
NA,14,TRBV7-7,once,TRBJ2-5,CASSRQELQETQYF,TGTGCCAGCAGCCGGCAGGAGCTCCAAGAGACCCAGTACTTC
NA,13,TRBV28,few,TRBJ2-5,CASSLVGLQTQYF,TGTGCCAGCAGTTTAGTGGGGTTGCAGACCCAGTACTTC
TRBD2,14,TRBV20-1,many,TRBJ2-7,CSARLAGGSYEQYF,TGCAGTGCAAGACTAGCGGGAGGATCCTACGAGCAGTACTTC
NA,16,TRBV6-5,NA,TRBJ1-5,CASRPGGAGENQPQHF,TGTGCCAGCAGGCCTGGGGGCGCCGGGGAAAATCAGCCCCAGCATTTT
NA,12,TRBV7-9,NA,TRBJ2-7,CASGPRAYEQYF,TGTGCCAGTGGTCCGAGGGCCTACGAGCAGTACTTC
NA,12,TRBV29-1,NA,TRBJ2-1,CSVGVNGGGQFF,TGCAGCGTTGGGGTCAACGGAGGAGGGCAGTTCTTC
NA,15,TRBV7-9,NA,TRBJ1-1,CASNPTTGDGTEAFF,TGTGCCAGCAACCCAACGACGGGGGACGGCACTGAAGCTTTCTTT
NA,13,TRBV20-1,NA,TRBJ1-1,CSATRQTNTEAFF,TGCAGTGCTACTCGACAAACGAACACTGAAGCTTTCTTT
TRBD1,15,TRBV29-1,NA,TRBJ2-2,CSVGQGAFGSGELFF,TGCAGCGTTGGGCAGGGGGCATTTGGGTCCGGGGAGCTGTTTTTT
TRBD1,15,TRBV28,NA,TRBJ2-7,CASSSSGTGLVEQYF,TGTGCCAGCAGTTCCTCCGGGACAGGGTTGGTCGAGCAGTACTTC
NA,16,TRBV7-2,NA,TRBJ2-5,CASSLPNGVTGETQYF,TGTGCCAGCAGCTTACCAAACGGGGTAACCGGGGAGACCCAGTACTTC
NA,15,TRBV12-3/TRBV12-4,NA,TRBJ1-6,CASSFSGTINSPLHF,TGTGCCAGCAGTTTTTCAGGAACCATTAATTCACCCCTCCACTTT
NA,15,TRBV7-2,few,TRBJ1-6,CASSFDPEPGSPLHF,TGTGCCAGCAGCTTCGACCCGGAGCCCGGTTCACCCCTCCACTTT
TRBD2,18,TRBV5-1,NA,TRBJ2-3,CASSFLGTSGVKTDTQYF,TGCGCCAGCAGCTTCCTAGGGACTAGCGGGGTGAAAACAGATACGCAGTATTTT
TRBD1,15,TRBV7-2,NA,TRBJ2-7,CASSFFRGQGYEQYF,TGTGCCAGCAGTTTCTTCCGGGGACAGGGCTACGAGCAGTACTTC
TRBD2,15,TRBV7-2,NA,TRBJ2-7,CASSPGLAEAYEQYF,TGTGCCAGCAGCCCGGGACTAGCGGAAGCCTACGAGCAGTACTTC